The text below deals with one T cell receptor (beta chain). The antigen it binds to is not known. Per-base quality was not reported, and no clone a single base away is much larger than it. For every enrolled patient, mismatch repair deficiency was confirmed by either polymerase chain reaction or immunohistochemistry. A few patients who responded to pembrolizumab therapy underwent TCR sequencing. Pembrolizumab PD-1 blockade was prospectively tested in advanced mismatch repair-deficient cancers, regardless of tissue of origin, in the phase II trial. Peripheral blood T cell samples were serially collected before and at multiple times after PD-1 blockade was started. The timing of each blood sample was reported as weeks after the first dose of pembrolizumab. The library was prepared using the immunoSEQ multiplex PCR assay. The table comes from immuneACCESS by way of TCRdb, which keeps in-frame sequences with V and J called. Part of the clones is missing from these tables; in studies checked, under half for an unresolved V gene and the rest for unknown reasons. The sample data list tens of thousands of clones, and about 91% of these were observed just once. The top ten hold around 13% of the sample.

The sample comes from a study of PD-1 blockade in mismatch repair-deficient tumors (dated by TCRdb to the late 2010s). General notes on the study: Between September 2013 and 2016, 86 consecutive patients with about 12 mismatch repair-deficient cancer types, all previously treated and progressing, were enrolled in the trial. Tumor-associated T cell clones in the peripheral blood of patients responding to PD-1 blockade were tracked using deep sequencing of TCR CDR3 regions. The full study reports these points: After pembrolizumab, tumor-resident clones, which were often undetectable in blood before treatment, expanded rapidly and then contracted, generally ahead of radiologic responses.

This TCR was sampled from an adult with mismatch repair-deficient cancer. The input for sequencing was peripheral blood, taken 52 weeks after starting pembrolizumab.

The nucleotide sequence is TGTGCCAGCAGTGACGGCTATGAGCAGTTCTTC. Its product reads: CASSDGYEQFF. The sequence links TRBV6-5 to TRBJ2-1; the D gene is unclear. Trimming takes 5 bases from V and 8 bases from J, and the germline ends sit 7 bases apart. CDR1 and CDR2 were assigned from the germline V gene as MNHEY and SVGAGI. The CDR3 runs 11 amino acids, cysteine and phenylalanine included. Here the CDR3 DNA is all that survives: 33 bases in frame from base 1.